Following are 5 T cell receptor beta chains from one sample sequenced in a study of T cell responses to AZD1222 COVID-19 vaccine. Data came from immunoSEQ multiplex PCR; TCRdb stores just in-frame clones and leaves some out. In the table there are 80,000 or so clones, around 90% of which are singletons. The sequenced sample was peripheral blood, obtained on day 0 of AZD1222 vaccination. The receptor source for this set is an adult in good health.

The chain has TRBV19 and TRBJ2-7, with D possibly TRBD1 on 7 matching bases. V was cut by 4 bases and J by 0 bases, with 13 bases left in between. Germline V gene data show CDR1 as LNHDA and CDR2 as SQIVND (reference sequence). The CDR3 is 15 residues long. CDR3 in DNA: TGTGCCAGTAGTACCAGGGGGGCCAGCTCCTACGAGCAGTACTTC. It specifies CASSTRGASSYEQYF.

The chain uses TRBV7-2 and TRBJ1-2; D is unclear. Deletions cut 9 bases from V and 5 bases from J, with 19 bases between. Germline V gene data show CDR1 as SGHTA and CDR2 as FQGNSA. This CDR3 is 14 amino acids long. This CDR3 is CARPDTVGSYGYTF. The CDR3 DNA sequence: TGTGCCAGACCCGATACCGTAGGGTCATATGGCTACACCTTC. The full variable domain, its missing parts supplied by reference TRBV7-2 and TRBJ1-2, is GAGVSQSPSNKVTEKGKDVELRCDPISGHTALYWYRQSLGQGLEFLIYFQGNSAPDKSGLPSDRFSAERTGGSVSTLTIQRTQQEDSAVYLCARPDTVGSYGYTFGSGTRLTVV.

The CDR3 DNA sequence: TGTGCCAGTAGTAATCGACAGGGGTTGAACACTGAAGCTTTCTTT. Protein product: CASSNRQGLNTEAFF. The chain employs TRBV19 and TRBJ1-1; 8 nucleotides match TRBD1. Germline V gives CDR1 LNHDA, CDR2 SQIVND (reference sequence). The junction had 4 bases not matched to a gene; V was cut back by 4 bases and J by 0 bases. The CDR3 spans 15 residues.

This rearrangement joins TRBV3-1 (or the pseudogene TRBV3-2) to TRBJ2-7; either TRBD1 or TRBD2 may supply D (6 bases each). The CDR3 is 20 amino acids. Per the germline V gene, CDR1 is LGHDT and CDR2 is YNNKEL (reference sequence). V was pared by 4 bases and J by 7 bases, with 35 bases between. The CDR3 here is CASSPQIVPPGGGRQFEQYF. The CDR3 DNA follows: TGTGCCAGCAGCCCACAAATAGTTCCCCCCGGAGGGGGACGGCAATTTGAGCAGTACTTC.

This clone was seen a few times. This chain links TRBV16 with TRBJ1-1; no reliable D call. The CDR3 has 11 amino acids. V was pared by 4 bases and J by 3 bases, with 3 bases between. Germline loops: CDR1 KGHSY, CDR2 FQNENV. The CDR3 loop is CASSPYTEAFF. The CDR3 region has the DNA TGTGCCAGCAGCCCATACACTGAAGCTTTCTTT.